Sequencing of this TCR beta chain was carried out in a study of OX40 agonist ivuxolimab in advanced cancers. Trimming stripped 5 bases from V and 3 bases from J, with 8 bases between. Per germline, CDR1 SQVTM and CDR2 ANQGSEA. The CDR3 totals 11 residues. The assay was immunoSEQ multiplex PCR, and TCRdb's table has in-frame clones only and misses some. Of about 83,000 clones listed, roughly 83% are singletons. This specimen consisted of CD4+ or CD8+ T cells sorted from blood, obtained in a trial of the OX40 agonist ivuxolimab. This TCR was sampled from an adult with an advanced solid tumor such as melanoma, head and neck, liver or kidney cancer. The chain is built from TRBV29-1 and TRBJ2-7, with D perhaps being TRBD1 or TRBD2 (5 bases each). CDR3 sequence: CSVRDGYEQYF. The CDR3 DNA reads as TGCAGCGTTAGGGACGGCTACGAGCAGTACTTC.